This T cell receptor beta chain was identified in a study of blood T cell repertoires in COVID-19. Measured with immunoSEQ multiplex PCR; TCRdb has only the in-frame clones, and not every one. Here the sample spans 150,000 to 200,000 clones, over 85% being singletons. V shed 5 bases, J shed 5 bases, and the junction held 21 bases outside the gene matches. The CDR3 extends over 20 amino acids. The germline CDR1 and CDR2 sequences are MNHNY and SVGAGI (reference sequence). The chain combines TRBV6-6 with TRBJ2-2; 9 bases map to TRBD1. This receptor was identified in a woman in her fifties or sixties with COVID-19, enrolled during active disease. What was sequenced was peripheral blood. The CDR3 here is CASSHRLSPGQGRETGELFF. DNA of the CDR3: TGTGCCAGCAGTCACCGACTTTCCCCGGGACAGGGAAGGGAAACCGGGGAGCTGTTTTTT.